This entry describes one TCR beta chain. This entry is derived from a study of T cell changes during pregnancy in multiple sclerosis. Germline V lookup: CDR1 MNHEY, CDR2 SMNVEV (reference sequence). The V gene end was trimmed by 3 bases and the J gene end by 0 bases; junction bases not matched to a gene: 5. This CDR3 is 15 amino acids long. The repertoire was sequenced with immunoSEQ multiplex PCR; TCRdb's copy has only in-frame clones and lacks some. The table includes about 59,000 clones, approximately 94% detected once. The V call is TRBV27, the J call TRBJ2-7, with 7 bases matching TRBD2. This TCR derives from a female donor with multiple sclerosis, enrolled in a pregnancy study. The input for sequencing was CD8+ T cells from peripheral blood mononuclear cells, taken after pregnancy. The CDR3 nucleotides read TGTGCCAGCAGTTTCGGTAGCGGGCTCTCCTACGAGCAGTACTTC. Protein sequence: CASSFGSGLSYEQYF.